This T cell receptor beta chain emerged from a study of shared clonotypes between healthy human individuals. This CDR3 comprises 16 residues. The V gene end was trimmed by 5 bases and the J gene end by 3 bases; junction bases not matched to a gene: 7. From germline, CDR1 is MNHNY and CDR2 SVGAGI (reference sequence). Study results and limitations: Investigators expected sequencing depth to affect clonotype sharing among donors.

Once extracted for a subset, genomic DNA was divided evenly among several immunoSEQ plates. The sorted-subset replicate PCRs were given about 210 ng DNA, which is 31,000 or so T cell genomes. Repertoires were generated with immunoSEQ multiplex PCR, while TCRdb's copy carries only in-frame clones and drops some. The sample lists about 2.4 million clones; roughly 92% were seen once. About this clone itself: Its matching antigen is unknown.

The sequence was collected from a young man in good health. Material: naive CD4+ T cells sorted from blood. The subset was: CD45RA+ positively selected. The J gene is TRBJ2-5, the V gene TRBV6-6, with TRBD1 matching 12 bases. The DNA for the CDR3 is TGTGCCAGCAGTCTAGGGACAGGGGGCGTTAAAGAGACCCAGTACTTC. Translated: CASSLGTGGVKETQYF.